This is a list of T cell receptor beta chains from one sample in a study of blood T cell repertoires in COVID-19. The method was immunoSEQ multiplex PCR; TCRdb's version includes in-frame clones alone and lacks a portion of them. The sample consists of 300,000 to 400,000 clones, roughly 87% of them appearing once. Material for sequencing was peripheral blood. These receptors came from a man aged 30 to 45 with COVID-19, enrolled during active disease. Each CDR3 is given without its conserved first and last residue. Some rows mark clone size as missing; the rest say once, few, many or name a class of expanded clone.

abundance | v_gene | CDR3aa
NA | TRBV18 | ASWGLTGNTIY
NA | TRBV9 | ASSPGGGDTQY
NA | TRBV18 | ASSPGLIDTQY
NA | TRBV24-1 | ATSDTGTSLFTGELF
NA | TRBV2 | ASSELFSSPLH
NA | TRBV5-8 | ASSLEAGLSYEQY
NA | TRBV5-1 | ASSLTRDTEAF
NA | TRBV9 | ASSVGPDIYEQY
NA | TRBV7-2 | ASSLVGARTQY
NA | TRBV4-1 | ASSQLHAGRDSPLH
NA | TRBV7-9 | ASSRGTGEKLF
NA | TRBV5-8 | ASRRFPGTGGVYSNQPQH
NA | TRBV30 | AWRKGPGSTDTQY
NA | TRBV11-3 | ASSLNGLSYEQY
few | TRBV7-2 | ASSLAPSGRDTQY
NA | TRBV11-2 | ASSPTLYRGIRMAEAF
NA | TRBV12-5 | ASGLFIGDYEQY
NA | TRBV6-6 | ASRPGMRNEQF
NA | TRBV7-9 | ASSPGLAGAQSTDTQY
NA | TRBV28 | ASSLSGGNYGYT
NA | TRBV24-1 | ATSDPPEERESSYNEQF
NA | TRBV5-1 | ASSLPLAGVETQY
NA | TRBV18 | ASSRGGPNQPQH
NA | TRBV18 | ASSAGVGDQPQH
few | TRBV27 | ASSPREPNYGYT
NA | TRBV28 | ASSRTPDTQY
NA | TRBV19 | ASNQGAEISTEAF
NA | TRBV5-1 | ASSSYPGVPNTGELF
NA | TRBV29-1 | SVILIAGPNYNEQF
NA | TRBV5-6 | ASTTFGETGANVLT
NA | TRBV27 | ASSSHPTGSSYEQY